One and the same sample provided the 2 T cell receptor beta chains below, sequenced in a study of blood T cells in healthy people across ages. Primers used in a second PCR of roughly 6 to 11 cycles were a sample-barcoded 5' primer and a J-beta primer mix. TCRdb re-called the 5' RACE reads with MiXCR, one entry per CDR3 protein. The data hold over 1,200,000 distinct CDR3 sequences, with approximately 63% observed a single time. The material sequenced was blood. The receptors shown here come from a man aged 18 to 35 in good health.

The rearrangement uses TRBV12-3 or TRBV12-4 and TRBJ1-1, with D possibly TRBD1 on 5 matching bases. CDR3 length equals 13 residues. Trimming took 0 bases from V and 10 from J, leaving 12 bases between them. The CDR3 protein is CASSLAKGQGAFF. CDR3 nucleotide sequence: TGTGCCAGCAGTTTAGCGAAGGGGCAGGGAGCTTTCTTT.

V and J are TRBV3-1 and TRBJ2-1; TRBD2 aligns across 8 bases. The J segment lost 8 bases and the V segment lost 4 bases, leaving 13 bases of the junction unmatched. This CDR3 spans 16 amino acids. Germline V gives CDR1 LGHDT, CDR2 YNNKEL (reference sequence). In nucleotides, the CDR3 is TGTGCCAGCAGCCCTCCGAGGGAGCGGGAGTTCTATGAGCAGTTCTTC. Protein: CASSPPREREFYEQFF.